The entry below describes one TCR beta chain. What it binds is unknown. At one end, the junction sequence differs from germline, possibly due to a read error. The sample originates from a study of blood T cells in healthy people across ages. Findings and limits, study-wide: Changes in expanded clonotypes were possibly confounded, as the CMV status of donors was unknown. Researchers deemed the diversity estimates from one million T cells underestimates.

Next came a second PCR, run for about 7 to 12 cycles, which used a sample-barcoded 5' primer along with a J-beta primer mix. The template-switch adaptor, which had 12 random nucleotides, put a tag on each cDNA molecule. MiXCR, run by TCRdb on the 5' RACE reads, gives a single entry per CDR3 protein. The sample records approximately 850,000 distinct CDR3 sequences, approximately 48% being singletons. This receptor was identified in a man aged 60 to 69 in good health. The specimen sequenced was blood.

The CDR3 protein is CATSRTGASSYNGQFF. Written as DNA, the CDR3 is TGTGCCACCAGCAGGACAGGGGCCAGCTCCTACAATGGGCAGTTCTTC. The rearrangement joins TRBV15 to TRBJ2-1, with 8 bases matching TRBD1. The CDR3 has 16 residues. In germline, CDR1 is LNHNV, CDR2 YYDKDF (reference sequence).